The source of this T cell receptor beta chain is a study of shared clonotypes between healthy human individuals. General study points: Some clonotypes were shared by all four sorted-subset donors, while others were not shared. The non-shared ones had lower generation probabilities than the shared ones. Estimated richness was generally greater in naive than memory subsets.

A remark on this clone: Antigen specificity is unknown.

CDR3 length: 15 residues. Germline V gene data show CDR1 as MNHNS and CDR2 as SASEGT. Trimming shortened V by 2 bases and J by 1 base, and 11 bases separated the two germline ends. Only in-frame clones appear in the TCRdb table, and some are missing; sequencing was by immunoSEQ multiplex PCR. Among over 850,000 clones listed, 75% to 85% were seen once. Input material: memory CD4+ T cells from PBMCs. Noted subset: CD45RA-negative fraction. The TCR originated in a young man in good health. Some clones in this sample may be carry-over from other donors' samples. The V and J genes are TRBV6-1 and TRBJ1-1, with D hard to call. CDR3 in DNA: TGTGCCAGCAGTGAAACAGCCGCTGGGAACACTGAAGCTTTCTTT. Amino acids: CASSETAAGNTEAFF.